A selection of T cell receptor beta chains follows, all from one sample in a study of shared clonotypes between healthy human individuals. Sequencing used immunoSEQ multiplex PCR; TCRdb keeps in-frame clones, though not all of them. The table has 1.5 million to 2.5 million clones, less than 95% seen once. The sequencing sample was made of naive CD8+ T cells sorted from blood. The receptors originated from a man between 18 and 35 years old in good health. The CDR3 runs from the conserved cysteine through the conserved F or W. A D gene is named only where the DNA matches it firmly. The size field is filled for only some rows; it gives once, few, many or a size class.

j_call d_call v_call clone_size cdr3_length cdr3_nt cdr3_aa
TRBJ2-3 - TRBV7-9 - 14 TGTGCCAGCAGCTTAGCGGGAGGAGCAGATACGCAGTATTTT CASSLAGGADTQYF
TRBJ1-1 - TRBV30 - 14 TGTGCCTGGAGTGTCTGGGGAGGTGACACTGAAGCTTTCTTT CAWSVWGGDTEAFF
TRBJ2-2 - TRBV13 - 12 TGTGCCAGCAGCTCGCGGCCCGGGGAGCTGTTTTTT CASSSRPGELFF
TRBJ1-2 - TRBV6-1 - 11 TGTGCCAGCAGTGGGCAGGCACCCTACACCTTC CASSGQAPYTF
TRBJ1-1 TRBD1 TRBV6-5 - 14 TGTGCCAGCAGTGTAACAGGGGAGGGCACTGAAGCTTTCTTT CASSVTGEGTEAFF
TRBJ1-1 - TRBV4-1 few 14 TGCGCCAGCAGCCAAGAAGAGGGGAACACTGAAGCTTTCTTT CASSQEEGNTEAFF
TRBJ1-2 - TRBV25-1 few 10 TGTGCCAGCAGTAACTATGGCTACACCTTC CASSNYGYTF
TRBJ1-1 - TRBV7-9 - 12 TGTGCCAGCAGCTATCTCAGGGAGGAAGCTTTCTTT CASSYLREEAFF
TRBJ1-2 - TRBV1 few 14 TGCACCAGCAGCCAATTACGAGGGGGCTATGGCTACACCTTC CTSSQLRGGYGYTF
TRBJ1-1 - TRBV10-3 - 16 TGTGCCACGAAAGCCGCGCAGGAGACTATGAACACTGAAGCTTTCTTT CATKAAQETMNTEAFF
TRBJ1-1 - TRBV10-2 once 15 TGCGCCAGCAGTGAGACAGAAAGAACAAACACTGAAGCTTTCTTT CASSETERTNTEAFF
TRBJ1-2 TRBD1 TRBV5-4 - 16 TGTGCCAGCAGCCACACCGGGACAGGGGATCGCTATGGCTACACCTTC CASSHTGTGDRYGYTF
TRBJ1-5 - TRBV5-8 - 14 TGTGCCAGCAGCTTTCGGCAGCTCAATCAGCCCCAGCATTTT CASSFRQLNQPQHF
TRBJ1-1 - TRBV28 - 16 TGTGCCAGCAGTCCCAACAGGATAGGCGCGGGCACTGAAGCTTTCTTT CASSPNRIGAGTEAFF
TRBJ1-6 - TRBV7-6 - 15 TGTGCCAGCAGCTTAGGTACAGGGTGGAGTTCACCCCTCCACTTT CASSLGTGWSSPLHF